This T cell receptor beta chain was captured in a study of cytomegalovirus exposure and HLA in healthy donors. Study-level findings and limits: As a later analysis showed, a missense DCLRE1C variant was linked to trimming of TCR beta V- and J-genes.

For this clone: What it binds is unknown.

It was with 60 Vbeta and 13 Jbeta primers that the PCR ran. Only in-frame clones appear in the TCRdb table, and some are missing; sequencing was by immunoSEQ multiplex PCR. The sample includes about 110,000 clones, roughly four fifths of them seen just once. This CDR3 is built from 14 residues. Between the trimmed V and J ends, which lost 1 base and 0 bases, there was a span of 6 bases. The germline CDR1 and CDR2 sequences are MNHNY and SVGAGI (reference sequence). The TCR comes from a man aged 60 to 69 in good health and CMV-seronegative. Sequencing was carried out using PBMCs. The chain recombines TRBV6-6 with TRBJ2-5; D call uncertain. CDR3 in amino acids: CASSYYRDQETQYF. CDR3 coding DNA: TGTGCCAGCAGTTACTACCGGGACCAAGAGACCCAGTACTTC.